The 13 T cell receptor beta chains below were found in one sample sequenced in a study of a mutant IDH1 vaccine in newly diagnosed glioma (TCRdb year 2021). Library creation used the immunoSEQ multiplex PCR assay. TCRdb carries this immuneACCESS record with in-frame sequences only. Its versions omit some clonotypes, under half of them owing to an unresolved V gene in the studies checked, with the rest unexplained. The sample yields tens of thousands of clones; approximately 85% were counted once. About 4% of the sample is held by the ten biggest clonotypes. The sample's time point label, in plain terms: week 23, last vaccination. Each vaccine dose, consisting of 300 ug of a 20-mer mutant IDH1 peptide in Montanide, was administered subcutaneously with topical imiquimod. Which antigens these TCRs recognize remains unknown. The sequences come from PBMCs, collected from a glioma patient whose treatment included an IDH1 peptide vaccine. All receptors derive from a man aged 30 to 39 with glioma.

V is TRBV13 and J is TRBJ2-3; 9 bases match TRBD2. The CDR3 runs 15 residues. Germline V gene lookup returns CDR1 PRHDT and CDR2 FYEKMQ (reference sequence). Unmatched junction bases numbered 3, after V lost 0 bases and J lost 5 bases. Written as DNA, the CDR3 is TGTGCCAGCAGCTTAGGTCTAGCGGGGAGAGATACGCAGTATTTT. It is translated as CASSLGLAGRDTQYF. The whole variable domain, remainder taken from reference TRBV13 and TRBJ2-3, is AAGVIQSPRHLIKEKRETATLKCYPIPRHDTVYWYQQGPGQDPQFLISFYEKMQSDKGSIPDRFSAQQFSDYHSELNMSSLELGDSALYFCASSLGLAGRDTQYFGPGTRLTVL.

The chain couples TRBV5-1 to TRBJ1-5; D is unresolved. With 0 bases removed from V and 0 bases from J, the gap between germline ends came to 7 bases. Germline CDR1 reads SGHRS; CDR2 reads YFSETQ. The CDR3 contains 15 residues. The CDR3 loop is CASSLGGYSNQPQHF. The CDR3 DNA reads as TGCGCCAGCAGCTTGGGAGGCTATAGCAATCAGCCCCAGCATTTT.

This chain uses TRBV4-1 with TRBJ2-1; D may be TRBD2 (5 bases). Looked up from germline, CDR1 is MGHRA and CDR2 is YSYEKL. V lost 1 base and J 7 bases, leaving 5 bases between the germline ends. The CDR3 runs 12 residues. The CDR3 spells CASSQGGNEQFF. The CDR3 bases are TGCGCCAGCAGCCAAGGAGGGAATGAGCAGTTCTTC.

This sequence joins TRBV4-1 and TRBJ2-4; 12 nucleotides line up with TRBD2. The CDR3 length is 18 residues. Losses at the gene ends were 1 base for V and 4 bases for J; bases not matched to a gene: 8. In germline, CDR1 is MGHRA, CDR2 YSYEKL. CDR3 in DNA: TGCGCCAGCAGCCAAGGTCCCGCACTAGCGGGGGGAAAAAACATTCAGTACTTC. It yields the protein CASSQGPALAGGKNIQYF.

The chain has TRBV29-1 and TRBJ2-1; 7 nucleotides line up with TRBD2. The CDR3 consists of 13 residues. Trimming removed 6 bases from V and 10 bases from J; junction bases left unmatched: 12. From germline, CDR1 is SQVTM and CDR2 ANQGSEA. The CDR3 nucleotides are TGCAGCGTCGAGCCAAGGCGGGGGACGGAGCAGTTCTTC. This codes for CSVEPRRGTEQFF.

The chain links TRBV2 to TRBJ1-1; D is ambiguous. V dropped 7 bases and J dropped 1 base, with 13 bases sitting between them. The CDR3 has 14 amino acids. CDR1 is SNHLY, CDR2 FYNNEI, per germline. DNA of the CDR3: TGTGCCAGCACCCCCCTAGTTCGGAACACTGAAGCTTTCTTT. It translates to CASTPLVRNTEAFF.

V is TRBV2 and J is TRBJ2-2; 7 bases match TRBD2. The CDR3 has 15 amino acids. The V gene's germline CDR1 is SNHLY and CDR2 FYNNEI. The V and J ends lost 6 bases and 5 bases, in that order; junction bases with no gene match: 9. CDR3 bases: TGTGCCAGCAGGAGGGTAACGGGGGGTACCGGGGAGCTGTTTTTT. Its translation is CASRRVTGGTGELFF.

V gene TRBV20-1 combines with J gene TRBJ1-1, with D hard to call. The CDR3 is made up of 11 amino acids. Germline CDR1 is DFQATT and CDR2 is SNEGSKA (reference sequence). CDR3 in DNA: TGCAGACTCGCTCGAGGGACTGAAGCTTTCTTT. This gives the protein CRLARGTEAFF.

This rearrangement joins TRBV18 to TRBJ1-4; possibly TRBD1 for D (6 bases). The CDR3 loop spans 15 amino acids. V lost 5 bases, J lost 7 bases, and 17 bases lay in between. Germline assignment: CDR1 KGHSH and CDR2 LQKENI. The CDR3 DNA reads TGTGCCAGCTCAATCGAACAGGGACCTGGTGAAAAACTGTTTTTT. It specifies CASSIEQGPGEKLFF.

V is TRBV7-9 and J is TRBJ2-1; possibly TRBD1 for D (5 bases). The germline V and J ends were trimmed by 6 bases and 4 bases, with 25 bases remaining between them. The germline gives CDR1 SEHNR, CDR2 FQNEAQ (reference sequence). The CDR3 consists of 18 residues. The CDR3 DNA reads TGTGCCAGCAGGAGTGGGGAAGGGCAGGGTAGTCGTTACAATGAGCAGTTCTTC. Its protein product is CASRSGEGQGSRYNEQFF.

This chain uses TRBV18 with TRBJ1-1; TRBD1 matches at 9 bases. CDR3 length equals 14 residues. V was clipped by 6 bases and J by 8 bases; unmatched bases: 10. CDR1 and CDR2 from the germline V gene are KGHSH and LQKENI. CDR3 amino acids: CASSLTGGPLEAFF. DNA for the CDR3: TGTGCCAGCTCTCTGACAGGGGGGCCATTAGAAGCTTTCTTT.

To note about this clone: One end of the junction does not line up with germline, which may come from a read error. The V gene is TRBV5-4, the J gene TRBJ1-1, with TRBD1 identical over 7 bases. The CDR3 has 13 residues. The germline V gene has CDR1 SGHNT and CDR2 YYREEE (reference sequence). Written as DNA, the CDR3 is TGTGCCAGCAGCTTGGCCGGGGAGGGGGCGCCTAAATTT. It is translated as CASSLAGEGAPKF.

The chain couples TRBV7-9 to TRBJ1-3; D gene uncertain. With 5 bases removed from V and 4 bases from J, the gap between germline ends came to 15 bases. The CDR3 has 15 amino acids. Germline V gives CDR1 SEHNR, CDR2 FQNEAQ (reference sequence). Here the CDR3 reads CASSPLTTGGNTIYF. The CDR3 DNA is TGTGCCAGCAGCCCTCTGACGACGGGCGGAAACACCATATATTTT.